This TCR beta chain is drawn from a study of a mutant IDH1 vaccine in newly diagnosed glioma. Study as a whole: V12 fell at week 35 and V13, the study end, at week 47.

A remark on this clone: Its matching antigen is unknown.

As for time point: week 47, end of study. Every vaccine dose comprised 300 ug of mutant IDH1 20-mer peptide plus topical imiquimod. TCRdb's copy holds only in-frame clones and misses some; the assay was immunoSEQ multiplex PCR. The sample carries tens of thousands of clones, about nine tenths recorded once. The CDR3 runs to 13 residues. CDR1 SEHNR and CDR2 FQNEAQ come from the germline V gene (reference sequence). Deletions cut 2 bases from V and 5 bases from J, with 7 bases between. The sample here was PBMCs, taken from a glioma patient whose treatment included an IDH1 peptide vaccine. V gene TRBV7-9 combines with J gene TRBJ2-1; D remains ambiguous. This sequence was found in a woman between 40 and 55 years old with glioma. Here the CDR3 reads CASSLRGDNEQFF. CDR3 nucleotides: TGTGCCAGCAGCTTAAGAGGAGACAATGAGCAGTTCTTC.